The source of this T cell receptor (beta chain) is a study of T cell responses to AZD1222 COVID-19 vaccine. Per germline, CDR1 SGHKS and CDR2 YYEKEE (reference sequence). This CDR3 spans 12 amino acids. The V gene lost 3 bases and the J gene lost 2 bases, with 4 bases spanning the gap. Findings of the study overall: Seropositive at baseline were only a handful of AZD1222 recipients. Scientists sampled the repertoires only once the peak T cell response had passed. Of spike-specific TCRs, nearly half reportedly target regions left unmutated in variants.

Regarding this clone: Its antigen remains unknown.

Generated by immunoSEQ multiplex PCR, the TCRdb table keeps only in-frame clones and is missing some. The table has 100,000 to 150,000 clones, approximately 90% seen once. This TCR derives from an adult in good health. V and J are TRBV5-5 and TRBJ2-3; D is undetermined. Here the sequenced sample was peripheral blood, taken on day 0 of AZD1222 vaccination. This CDR3 is CASSSNTDTQYF. CDR3 sequence (DNA): TGTGCCAGCAGCTCCAACACAGATACGCAGTATTTT.